Listed below are T cell receptor beta chains from one sample, sequenced in a study of Ad26.COV2.S vaccination and SARS-CoV-2 variants. Only in-frame clones appear in the TCRdb table, and some are missing; sequencing was by immunoSEQ multiplex PCR. Counted here are hundreds of thousands of clones, roughly nine tenths occurring once; the ten biggest clones make up over 2.5%. This specimen was peripheral blood, taken in a trial of Ad26.COV2.S vaccine versus placebo. The receptor source for this set is a person between 18 and 65 years old who received the Ad26.COV2.S COVID-19 vaccine or a placebo. Both conserved end residues are part of each CDR3. D genes are given only for firm matches. Size is omitted from some rows. Given values are once, few, many or a class for expanded clones.

CDR3 length,clone size,J gene,V gene,D gene,CDR3 protein,CDR3 DNA
16,-,TRBJ1-5,TRBV6-1,-,CASSADRFYSNQPQHF,TGTGCCAGCAGTGCAGACAGGTTCTATAGCAATCAGCCCCAGCATTTT
15,-,TRBJ1-3,TRBV6-5,-,CASSYARGAGNTIYF,TGTGCCAGCAGTTACGCCAGGGGCGCTGGAAACACCATATATTTT
13,-,TRBJ2-1,TRBV7-3,-,CASSLGVKAEQFF,TGTGCCAGCAGCTTAGGGGTCAAAGCGGAGCAGTTCTTC
15,-,TRBJ2-1,TRBV24-1,-,CATSALGGSYNEQFF,TGTGCCACCAGCGCTTTGGGGGGCTCCTACAATGAGCAGTTCTTC
15,-,TRBJ2-5,TRBV2,-,CASPGLNDIGETQYF,TGTGCCAGCCCGGGCTTAAACGATATCGGGGAGACCCAGTACTTC
15,-,TRBJ2-7,TRBV19,-,CASSPGPPSSYEQYF,TGTGCCAGTAGTCCGGGACCGCCGAGCTCCTACGAGCAGTACTTC
15,-,TRBJ2-5,TRBV7-2,-,CASSLDWGRLETQYF,TGTGCCAGCAGCTTAGATTGGGGGAGGCTAGAGACCCAGTACTTC
15,once,TRBJ1-1,TRBV5-4,-,CASTPPRGGNTEAFF,TGTGCCAGCACCCCCCCACGGGGGGGGAACACTGAAGCTTTCTTT
16,-,TRBJ1-6,TRBV23-1,-,CASSPPRGPGNSPLHF,TGCGCCAGCAGTCCACCGAGGGGACCCGGTAATTCACCCCTCCACTTT
16,-,TRBJ1-1,TRBV19,-,CASSIDPSGSSTEAFF,TGTGCCAGTAGTATAGATCCGTCAGGGTCGAGCACTGAAGCTTTCTTT
15,-,TRBJ2-5,TRBV24-1,TRBD1,CATSPETGSRETQYF,TGTGCCACCAGTCCCGAGACAGGGAGTCGGGAGACCCAGTACTTC
17,-,TRBJ2-2,TRBV18,-,CASSPPPGWMNTGELFF,TGTGCCAGCTCACCACCCCCAGGATGGATGAACACCGGGGAGCTGTTTTTT
12,-,TRBJ1-2,TRBV6-4,-,CASRVTGCGYTF,TGTGCCAGCAGAGTGACAGGTTGTGGCTACACCTTC
15,-,TRBJ1-1,TRBV6-2/TRBV6-3,-,CASSYPGREDTEAFF,TGTGCCAGCAGTTACCCAGGGCGCGAAGACACTGAAGCTTTCTTT
18,-,TRBJ2-3,TRBV7-2,TRBD2,CASSWSPPSGGNTDTQYF,TGTGCCAGCAGCTGGTCCCCTCCTAGCGGGGGGAACACAGATACGCAGTATTTT
16,-,TRBJ2-1,TRBV7-9,TRBD1,CASSPDGDRVTPRQFF,TGTGCCAGCAGCCCGGATGGGGACAGGGTCACCCCACGGCAGTTCTTC
14,once,TRBJ2-1,TRBV7-3,TRBD1,CATSPRQGHNEQFF,TGTGCCACCTCCCCTAGACAGGGTCACAATGAGCAGTTCTTC
15,-,TRBJ1-4,TRBV25-1,-,CASSEVGGSDEKLFF,TGTGCCAGCAGTGAGGTTGGGGGTTCTGATGAAAAACTGTTTTTT
19,-,TRBJ2-3,TRBV10-3,TRBD1,CAISITLGQGGVLSDTQYF,TGTGCCATCAGTATCACTTTGGGACAGGGAGGCGTCCTCTCAGATACGCAGTATTTT
18,once,TRBJ2-2,TRBV11-3,-,CASSYSPGGAVNTGELFF,TGTGCCAGCAGCTACTCCCCCGGGGGAGCGGTGAACACCGGGGAGCTGTTTTTT
17,-,TRBJ2-1,TRBV6-2/TRBV6-3,TRBD2,CASSYSRTSGGYNEQFF,TGTGCCAGCAGTTACAGTCGGACTAGCGGGGGTTACAATGAGCAGTTCTTC
16,few,TRBJ2-2,TRBV7-2,-,CASSLAPGLYTGELFF,TGTGCCAGCAGCTTAGCGCCAGGACTTTACACCGGGGAGCTGTTTTTT